Each of the 24 T cell receptor beta chains below was sequenced from the same sample in a study of blood T cell repertoires in COVID-19. The repertoire was sequenced with immunoSEQ multiplex PCR; TCRdb's copy has only in-frame clones and lacks some. The sample has under 150,000 clones; 80% to 90% are singletons. Sample: peripheral blood. Receptors were obtained from a man in his fifties or sixties with active or convalescent COVID-19.

The chain employs TRBV7-8 and TRBJ2-5; the D gene is possibly TRBD2 (6 bases). Trimming pared 3 bases from V and 5 bases from J, leaving 13 bases between. CDR1 is SGHVS, CDR2 FQNEAQ, per germline. This CDR3 has 14 amino acids. CDR3 sequence (DNA): TGTGCCAGCAGCTTGACTAGAGGTGGGGAGACCCAGTACTTC. This encodes CASSLTRGGETQYF.

The chain employs TRBV3-1 (or the pseudogene TRBV3-2) and TRBJ1-6; D is unresolved. Germline assignment: CDR1 LGHDT and CDR2 YNNKEL (reference sequence). The CDR3 spans 18 residues. Between the trimmed V and J ends, which lost 3 bases and 7 bases, there was a span of 22 bases. The CDR3 DNA sequence: TGTGCCAGCAGCCACGGACGGCCGCGAGGGTTGGGGAATTCACCCCTCCACTTT. This sequence encodes CASSHGRPRGLGNSPLHF.

The gene calls are TRBV5-6 and TRBJ2-7; D possibly corresponds to TRBD1 (5 bases). With 4 bases removed from V and 0 bases from J, the gap between germline ends came to 23 bases. Germline CDR1 reads SGHDT; CDR2 reads YYEEEE. This CDR3 is 18 amino acids long. CDR3 DNA sequence: TGTGCCAGCAGCCCTTTACTTACAGGCCCTAGGAGCTCCTACGAGCAGTACTTC. This encodes CASSPLLTGPRSSYEQYF.

This chain connects TRBV6-5 to TRBJ1-1; D unresolved. The CDR3 spans 11 residues. The ends were cut back, 1 base at V and 13 bases at J, with 10 bases in the middle. From germline, CDR1 is MNHEY and CDR2 SVGAGI. In DNA, the CDR3 is TGTGCCAGCAGTTACTTAAAAGAGGTTTTCTTT. This gives the protein CASSYLKEVFF.

This chain joins TRBV29-1 and TRBJ1-4, with 7 bases identical to TRBD1. Per the germline V gene, CDR1 is SQVTM and CDR2 is ANQGSEA. CDR3 length: 14 residues. V was pared by 1 base and J by 8 bases, with 7 bases of the junction left unmatched. CDR3 coding DNA: TGCAGCGTTGAAGGACTCAGGGGGAACGAAAAACTGTTTTTT. This translates into CSVEGLRGNEKLFF.

J is TRBJ2-2 and V is TRBV30; 13 bases line up with TRBD2. The CDR3 has 16 residues. V trimming: 3 bases; J trimming: 5 bases; junction bases outside the gene matches: 6. Germline lookup yields CDR1 GTSNPN and CDR2 SVGIG (reference sequence). Here the CDR3 reads CAWSGLAGAWTGELFF. As DNA, the CDR3 is TGTGCCTGGAGCGGACTAGCGGGGGCCTGGACCGGGGAGCTGTTTTTT.

This clone was observed a few times. The CDR3 is CSVEDPPYEQYF. In DNA form, the CDR3 reads TGCAGCGTTGAAGATCCTCCCTACGAGCAGTACTTC. This chain uses TRBV29-1 with TRBJ2-7, with D unclear. V dropped 0 bases and J dropped 2 bases, with 5 bases sitting between them. CDR1 is SQVTM and CDR2 is ANQGSEA in the germline V gene. The CDR3 has 12 amino acids.

The rearrangement links TRBV3-1 (or the pseudogene TRBV3-2) to TRBJ2-7; 14 nucleotides line up with TRBD2. Trimming at V came to 4 bases and at J to 12 bases, leaving 11 bases not matched to a gene. The CDR3 runs 15 residues. Germline V CDR1 and CDR2: LGHDT, YNNKEL (reference sequence). The CDR3 here is CASSPTTSGGAHPYF. CDR3 DNA sequence: TGTGCCAGCAGCCCGACGACTAGCGGGGGGGCCCATCCGTACTTC.

This sequence joins TRBV6-5 and TRBJ2-7, with D possibly matching TRBD2 (5 bases). This CDR3 contains 12 residues. Germline V gene sequence: CDR1 MNHEY, CDR2 SVGAGI. V lost 6 bases and J lost 7, with 13 bases in between. Here the CDR3 reads CASSAGSWEQYF. The CDR3 region has the DNA TGTGCCAGCAGCGCGGGCTCTTGGGAGCAGTACTTC.

This clone was seen just once. V gene TRBV2 combines with J gene TRBJ2-2, with 9 nucleotides matching TRBD1. Germline V gene sequence: CDR1 SNHLY, CDR2 FYNNEI. V was clipped by 5 bases and J by 6 bases; unmatched bases: 4. This CDR3 has 14 amino acids. In nucleotides, the CDR3 is TGTGCCAGCAGTTGGACAGGGGACCCCGGGGAGCTGTTTTTT. It codes for CASSWTGDPGELFF.

The chain links TRBV29-1 to TRBJ1-1, with D perhaps TRBD1 (6 bases). There are 15 residues in the CDR3. Per germline, CDR1 SQVTM and CDR2 ANQGSEA. V lost 5 bases to trimming and J lost 2 bases, with 18 bases between them. The CDR3 spells CSVQGTSLGNTEAFF. CDR3 sequence (DNA): TGCAGCGTTCAGGGGACATCATTAGGAAACACTGAAGCTTTCTTT.

The V gene is TRBV24-1, the J gene TRBJ1-1; the D is unclear. V shed 1 base and J shed 8 bases, with 10 bases lying between them. There are 13 residues in the CDR3. From germline, CDR1 is KGHDR and CDR2 SFDVKD. The CDR3 protein is CATSDFRSSEAFF. The CDR3 coding sequence is TGTGCCACCAGTGATTTCCGGTCTTCGGAAGCTTTCTTT.

The V call is TRBV5-1, the J call TRBJ2-7, with 11 nucleotides matching TRBD1. V dropped 4 bases and J dropped 3; count of bases not matched to a gene: 21. The CDR3 covers 20 residues. The germline gives CDR1 SGHRS, CDR2 YFSETQ. The CDR3 protein is CASSRGQGAGTLRPNYEQYF. CDR3 nucleotide sequence: TGCGCCAGCAGCAGAGGACAGGGGGCAGGAACCCTTCGCCCCAACTACGAGCAGTACTTC.

The CDR3 loop is CSASGGFNQPQHF. In DNA form, the CDR3 reads TGCAGTGCTAGTGGCGGTTTCAATCAGCCCCAGCATTTT. This chain connects TRBV20-1 to TRBJ1-5; D is undetermined. CDR1 DFQATT and CDR2 SNEGSKA come from the germline V gene (reference sequence). The CDR3 loop spans 13 amino acids. The V and J ends lost 3 bases and 3 bases respectively, with 9 bases between them.

This sequence joins TRBV15 and TRBJ2-1; TRBD1 might be the D (6 bases). The CDR3 spans 13 residues. In germline, CDR1 is LNHNV, CDR2 YYDKDF (reference sequence). Trimming removed 0 bases from V and 10 bases from J, with 10 bases in between. The CDR3 spells CATSRDQGREQFF. The CDR3 coding sequence is TGTGCCACCAGCAGAGATCAGGGGCGAGAGCAGTTCTTC.

The rearrangement uses TRBV7-8 and TRBJ1-1; D is uncertain. This CDR3 region has 14 residues. The V and J ends lost 1 base and 4 bases respectively, with 10 bases between them. Germline assignment: CDR1 SGHVS and CDR2 FQNEAQ. This CDR3 reads CASSLVSRLTEAFF. The CDR3 DNA reads as TGTGCCAGCAGCTTAGTGAGCAGGCTCACTGAAGCTTTCTTT.

The V and J genes are TRBV9 and TRBJ1-1; D is uncertain. The CDR3 sequence is 14 residues long. The V gene lost 4 bases and the J gene lost 7 bases, with 17 bases spanning the gap. Germline CDR1 SGDLS, CDR2 YYNGEE. The CDR3: CASSSRVSFGEAFF. The CDR3 DNA reads as TGTGCCAGCAGCTCCCGGGTGAGTTTCGGTGAAGCTTTCTTT. Variable domain in full (rest from reference TRBV9 and TRBJ1-1): DSGVTQTPKHLITATGQRVTLRCSPRSGDLSVYWYQQSLDQGLQFLIQYYNGEERAKGNILERFSAQQFPDLHSELNLSSLELGDSALYFCASSSRVSFGEAFFGQGTRLTVV.

The chain combines TRBV28 with TRBJ2-5; 8 nucleotides line up with TRBD1. The V and J ends lost 7 bases and 5 bases, in that order; junction bases with no gene match: 12. The CDR3 runs to 15 residues. Germline CDR1 MDHEN, CDR2 SYDVKM. The CDR3 region is CASISPQGAQETQYF. The CDR3 nucleotides read TGTGCCAGCATCTCTCCCCAGGGGGCCCAGGAGACCCAGTACTTC.

The chain uses TRBV7-2 and TRBJ2-3, with D tentatively TRBD1 (6 bases). V lost 6 bases to trimming and J lost 6 bases, with 16 bases between them. This CDR3 contains 14 residues. Germline V gene data show CDR1 as SGHTA and CDR2 as FQGNSA. CDR3 loop: CASRRGSGADTQYF. CDR3 DNA sequence: TGTGCCAGCAGAAGGGGGTCTGGGGCGGATACGCAGTATTTT.

The V and J genes are TRBV5-1 and TRBJ2-2, with TRBD2 matching 11 bases. CDR3 length equals 15 residues. Germline-derived CDR1 and CDR2 are SGHRS and YFSETQ. The ends lost 4 bases at V and 4 bases at J; junction bases unmatched: 3. The CDR3 protein is CASSPGTSGTGELFF. The CDR3 DNA follows: TGCGCCAGCAGCCCGGGGACTAGCGGCACCGGGGAGCTGTTTTTT.

CDR3 sequence (DNA): TGTGCCAGCAGCCCGGGACAGGGTGGGAAAGAGACCCAGTACTTC. Translating it yields CASSPGQGGKETQYF. The V and J genes are TRBV7-9 and TRBJ2-5; TRBD1 agrees at 9 bases. CDR1 is SEHNR and CDR2 is FQNEAQ in the germline V gene (reference sequence). J was trimmed by 3 bases and V by 5 bases; bases with no gene match: 7. This CDR3 region has 15 residues.

CDR3 loop: CASSYSNRGETQYF. In DNA, the CDR3 is TGTGCCAGCAGTTACTCGAACAGGGGAGAGACCCAGTACTTC. The genes are TRBV6-5 and TRBJ2-5; 7 bases match TRBD1. Germline-derived CDR1 and CDR2 are MNHEY and SVGAGI. This CDR3 comprises 14 residues. V trimming: 0 bases; J trimming: 4 bases; junction bases outside the gene matches: 2.

This chain links TRBV5-1 with TRBJ2-5; the match to TRBD1 covers 7 bases. V was pared by 6 bases and J by 2 bases, with 7 bases of the junction left unmatched. This CDR3 is built from 14 residues. Germline V gene sequence: CDR1 SGHRS, CDR2 YFSETQ. The CDR3 DNA reads as TGCGCCAGCACCATTCAGGGGGTTCAAGAGACCCAGTACTTC. It is translated as CASTIQGVQETQYF.

The chain has TRBV5-1 and TRBJ2-1; 7 bases agree with TRBD1. Germline CDR1 and CDR2: SGHRS and YFSETQ. The CDR3 length is 14 residues. With V trimmed by 0 bases and J by 6 bases, 3 bases remained unmatched. The CDR3 nucleotides read TGCGCCAGCAGCTTGGCCAACAGGGGCAATGAGCAGTTCTTC. Its translation: CASSLANRGNEQFF.